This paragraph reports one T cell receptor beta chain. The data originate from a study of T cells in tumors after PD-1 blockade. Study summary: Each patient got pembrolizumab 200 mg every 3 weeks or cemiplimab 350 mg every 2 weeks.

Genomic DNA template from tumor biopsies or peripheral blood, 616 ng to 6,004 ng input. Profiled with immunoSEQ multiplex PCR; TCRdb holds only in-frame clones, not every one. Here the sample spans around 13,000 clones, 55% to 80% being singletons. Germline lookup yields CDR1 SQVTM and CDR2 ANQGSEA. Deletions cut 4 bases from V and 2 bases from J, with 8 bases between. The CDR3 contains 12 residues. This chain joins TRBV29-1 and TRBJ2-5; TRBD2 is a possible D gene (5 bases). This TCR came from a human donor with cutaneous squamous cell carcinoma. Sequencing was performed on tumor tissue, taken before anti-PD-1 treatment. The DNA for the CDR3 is TGCAGCGTTGGCGGGCGACAAGAGACCCAGTACTTC. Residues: CSVGGRQETQYF. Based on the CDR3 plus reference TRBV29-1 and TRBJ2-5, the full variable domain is SAVISQKPSRDICQRGTSLTIQCQVDSQVTMMFWYRQQPGQSLTLIATANQGSEATYESGFVIDKFPISRPNLTFSTLTVSNMSPEDSSIYLCSVGGRQETQYFGPGTRLLVL.